Below are 22 T cell receptor beta chains sequenced from a single sample in a study of cytomegalovirus exposure and HLA in healthy donors. PCR involved 60 Vbeta and 13 Jbeta primers. Sequencing used immunoSEQ multiplex PCR; TCRdb keeps in-frame clones, though not all of them. The sample has some 150,000 clones; around 77% are singletons. The sequenced sample was PBMCs. The origin of the receptors is a female donor in good health and CMV-seronegative.

The chain employs TRBV6-4 and TRBJ2-1, with D perhaps TRBD2 (7 bases). V gave up 4 bases and J gave up 5 bases, with 15 bases separating them. Germline CDR1 is MRHNA and CDR2 is SNTAGT. The CDR3 spans 15 residues. CDR3 nucleotides: TGTGCCAGCAGTGGGTTGGCGGGGGCGGACAATGAGCAGTTCTTC. It translates to CASSGLAGADNEQFF.

This clone was observed a few times. The chain couples TRBV19 to TRBJ1-2; TRBD1 matches at 12 bases. The CDR3 has 15 residues. Germline trimming cut 1 base from V and 4 bases from J; bases unmatched to any gene: 1. CDR1 and CDR2 (germline): LNHDA, SQIVND (reference sequence). CDR3: CASSIAGQGAYGYTF. The CDR3 DNA reads TGTGCCAGTAGTATAGCGGGACAGGGGGCCTATGGCTACACCTTC.

The chain has TRBV6-6 and TRBJ2-7; TRBD1 matches 7 bases. Germline CDR1 MNHNY, CDR2 SVGAGI (reference sequence). J gave up 1 base and V 8 bases, and 8 bases lay outside the gene matches. The CDR3 consists of 14 residues. The CDR3: CASVYRDSSYEQYF. The DNA of the CDR3 is TGTGCCAGCGTTTATAGGGACAGTTCCTACGAGCAGTACTTC.

There are a few counts of this clone. This rearrangement joins TRBV6-1 to TRBJ1-1; D is possibly TRBD1 (6 bases). CDR3 size: 14 residues. CDR1 and CDR2 (germline): MNHNS, SASEGT. V lost 5 bases and J lost 1, with 11 bases in between. As DNA, the CDR3 is TGTGCCAGCAGTCAAAACAGGGCGAACACTGAAGCTTTCTTT. Amino acid sequence: CASSQNRANTEAFF.

V and J are TRBV28 and TRBJ1-1; unclear D gene. The CDR3 is 14 amino acids. Germline loops: CDR1 MDHEN, CDR2 SYDVKM. The V end lost 8 bases, the J end lost 4 bases, and 17 bases lay between the germline ends. The CDR3 nucleotides are TGTGCCAGCGGCGACATGACGGTAAGCACTGAAGCTTTCTTT. The encoded protein is CASGDMTVSTEAFF. Drawing the rest from reference TRBV28 and TRBJ1-1, the complete variable domain is DVKVTQSSRYLVKRTGEKVFLECVQDMDHENMFWYRQDPGLGLRLIYFSYDVKMKEKGDIPEGYSVSREKKERFSLILESASTNQTSMYLCASGDMTVSTEAFFGQGTRLTVV.

J is TRBJ1-5 and V is TRBV30, with TRBD1 matching 9 bases. CDR3 length: 13 amino acids. Per germline, CDR1 GTSNPN and CDR2 SVGIG (reference sequence). The V segment lost 1 base and the J segment 6 bases; nucleotides outside the gene matches: 1. Here the CDR3 reads CAWSGQGVQPQHF. In DNA, the CDR3 is TGTGCCTGGAGTGGACAGGGGGTTCAGCCCCAGCATTTT. The full variable domain, rest sourced from reference TRBV30 and TRBJ1-5, is SQTIHQWPATLVQPVGSPLSLECTVEGTSNPNLYWYRQAAGRGLQLLFYSVGIGQISSEVPQNLSASRPQDRQFILSSKKLLLSDSGFYLCAWSGQGVQPQHFGDGTRLSIL.

This clone came up once. The chain combines TRBV6-5 with TRBJ1-5, with D tentatively TRBD1 (6 bases). The V and J ends lost 2 bases and 2 bases respectively, with 13 bases between them. The CDR3 is made up of 16 amino acids. Germline CDR1 reads MNHEY; CDR2 reads SVGAGI. The CDR3 reads CASSYQAGDGNQPQHF. CDR3 sequence (DNA): TGTGCCAGCAGTTACCAAGCAGGGGATGGCAATCAGCCCCAGCATTTT.

The chain couples TRBV5-1 to TRBJ2-5; 11 nucleotides match TRBD2. TRBJ2-7 explains the end of the DNA better; the J call may be wrong. This CDR3 has 17 amino acids. Per germline, CDR1 SGHRS and CDR2 YFSETQ. The CDR3 nucleotides are TGCGCCAGCAGCTTGGGGAGACTAGCGGGGAGCTCCTACGAGCAGTACTTC. It codes for CASSLGRLAGSSYEQYF.

The J gene is TRBJ2-7, the V gene TRBV29-1; D possibly corresponds to TRBD2 (7 bases). CDR1 is SQVTM, CDR2 ANQGSEA, per germline. With 4 bases removed from V and 4 bases from J, the gap between germline ends came to 11 bases. This CDR3 has 12 residues. The CDR3 DNA is TGCAGCGTTGTCAGGGGACTATACGAGCAGTACTTC. Translated: CSVVRGLYEQYF.

The rearrangement joins TRBV11-2 to TRBJ2-7, with 7 positions matching TRBD1. The germline V gene has CDR1 SGHAT and CDR2 FQNNGV. The V gene end was trimmed by 4 bases and the J gene end by 3 bases; junction bases not matched to a gene: 6. The CDR3 runs to 14 residues. CDR3 nucleotide sequence: TGTGCCAGCAGCTCTAGTAGGGACAGCTACGAGCAGTACTTC. Translated, it gives CASSSSRDSYEQYF.

The chain links TRBV4-1 to TRBJ2-5; D unclear. The CDR3 is 14 residues long. Trimming left V 1 base short and J 2 bases short, with 8 bases between. The V gene's germline CDR1 is MGHRA and CDR2 YSYEKL. The CDR3 coding sequence is TGCGCCAGCAGCCAAGTCGGTATGCAAGAGACCCAGTACTTC. Protein sequence: CASSQVGMQETQYF.

The V and J genes are TRBV19 and TRBJ1-2; D not resolved. The CDR3 length is 13 residues. The germline CDR1 and CDR2 sequences are LNHDA and SQIVND (reference sequence). Trimming cost V 10 bases and J 0 bases, with 12 bases left between them. The CDR3 region is CAISSGSNYGYTF. For the CDR3, the DNA is TGTGCCATCTCGTCGGGGTCTAACTATGGCTACACCTTC.

The chain couples TRBV13 to TRBJ2-7, with 11 bases aligning to TRBD2. The CDR3 totals 20 residues. From germline, CDR1 is PRHDT and CDR2 FYEKMQ (reference sequence). Trimming cost V 5 bases and J 0 bases; bases outside gene matches: 18. The CDR3 protein is CASSIENPLAGGPSSYEQYF. Here the CDR3 DNA reads TGTGCCAGCAGCATCGAGAACCCTCTAGCGGGAGGCCCCAGCTCCTACGAGCAGTACTTC. The full variable domain, its missing parts supplied by reference TRBV13 and TRBJ2-7, is AAGVIQSPRHLIKEKRETATLKCYPIPRHDTVYWYQQGPGQDPQFLISFYEKMQSDKGSIPDRFSAQQFSDYHSELNMSSLELGDSALYFCASSIENPLAGGPSSYEQYFGPGTRLTVT.

This clone was counted only a few times. The chain has TRBV29-1 and TRBJ2-7; TRBD2 matches at 14 bases. The CDR3 consists of 16 residues. Germline CDR1 SQVTM, CDR2 ANQGSEA. Trimming took 3 bases from V and 4 from J; bases not matched to a gene: 8. The CDR3 reads CSVDGTSGSVDYEQYF. CDR3 DNA sequence: TGCAGCGTTGATGGGACTAGCGGGAGCGTGGATTACGAGCAGTACTTC.

The chain employs TRBV11-2 and TRBJ1-1; weak D call: TRBD1 (5 bases). V shed 5 bases and J shed 4 bases, with 8 bases lying between them. In germline, CDR1 is SGHAT, CDR2 FQNNGV. CDR3 length: 12 amino acids. CDR3 DNA sequence: TGTGCCAGCAGCCCCGGGGGCACTGAAGCTTTCTTT. Translating it yields CASSPGGTEAFF.

The J gene is TRBJ1-2, the V gene TRBV5-1; 7 bases fit TRBD1. The CDR3 is 13 amino acids. Unmatched junction bases numbered 2, after V lost 4 bases and J lost 2 bases. Germline CDR1 SGHRS, CDR2 YFSETQ. CDR3 sequence reads: CASSGTVNYGYTF. The DNA for the CDR3 is TGCGCCAGCAGCGGGACAGTGAACTATGGCTACACCTTC.

The chain links TRBV7-2 to TRBJ2-7, with D unresolved. The CDR3 consists of 15 residues. Germline CDR1 reads SGHTA; CDR2 reads FQGNSA. V was cut by 3 bases and J by 0 bases, with 12 bases left in between. The CDR3 sequence: CASSLRYVLSYEQYF. The CDR3 nucleotides read TGTGCCAGCAGCTTGAGATACGTCCTCTCCTACGAGCAGTACTTC.

Here the CDR3 reads CASSPDQIPGNEAFF. CDR3 coding DNA: TGTGCCAGCTCACCAGACCAAATCCCGGGGAATGAAGCTTTCTTT. V is TRBV18 and J is TRBJ1-1; D is unclear. Germline lookup yields CDR1 KGHSH and CDR2 LQKENI. Deletions cut 2 bases from V and 7 bases from J, with 17 bases between. The CDR3 has 15 amino acids.

This rearrangement joins TRBV28 to TRBJ2-7; 9 bases line up with TRBD1. The CDR3 loop spans 15 amino acids. V trimming: 4 bases; J trimming: 4 bases; junction bases outside the gene matches: 8. From germline, CDR1 is MDHEN and CDR2 SYDVKM. CDR3: CASSSPGQGNYEQYF. CDR3 nucleotide sequence: TGTGCCAGCAGTTCCCCGGGACAGGGAAATTACGAGCAGTACTTC. The full variable domain, in which reference TRBV28 and TRBJ2-7 provide the parts outside the CDR3, is DVKVTQSSRYLVKRTGEKVFLECVQDMDHENMFWYRQDPGLGLRLIYFSYDVKMKEKGDIPEGYSVSREKKERFSLILESASTNQTSMYLCASSSPGQGNYEQYFGPGTRLTVT.

The chain combines TRBV9 with TRBJ2-7; 9 nucleotides agree with TRBD2. The CDR3 extends over 15 amino acids. Per germline, CDR1 SGDLS and CDR2 YYNGEE. V lost 0 bases to trimming and J lost 2 bases; unmatched junction nucleotides: 3. This chain's CDR3 is CASSVAGGGAYEQYF. CDR3 DNA sequence: TGTGCCAGCAGCGTAGCGGGCGGGGGGGCCTACGAGCAGTACTTC.

The CDR3 here is CASSLVAGNTEAFF. CDR3 sequence (DNA): TGTGCCAGCAGCTTAGTCGCCGGGAACACTGAAGCTTTCTTT. V and J are TRBV7-3 and TRBJ1-1, with D unresolved. This CDR3 has 14 amino acids. Germline CDR1 is SGHTA and CDR2 is FQGTGA. With 2 bases removed from V and 1 base from J, the gap between germline ends came to 8 bases.

This clone was found a few times. The rearrangement links TRBV6-1 to TRBJ2-6; tentative D call: TRBD1 (5 bases). The V gene's germline CDR1 is MNHNS and CDR2 SASEGT. With 8 bases removed from V and 1 base from J, the gap between germline ends came to 12 bases. This CDR3 contains 15 residues. The CDR3 loop reads CASRRQGSGANVLTF. The CDR3 DNA sequence: TGTGCCAGCCGTCGCCAGGGATCTGGGGCCAACGTCCTGACTTTC.